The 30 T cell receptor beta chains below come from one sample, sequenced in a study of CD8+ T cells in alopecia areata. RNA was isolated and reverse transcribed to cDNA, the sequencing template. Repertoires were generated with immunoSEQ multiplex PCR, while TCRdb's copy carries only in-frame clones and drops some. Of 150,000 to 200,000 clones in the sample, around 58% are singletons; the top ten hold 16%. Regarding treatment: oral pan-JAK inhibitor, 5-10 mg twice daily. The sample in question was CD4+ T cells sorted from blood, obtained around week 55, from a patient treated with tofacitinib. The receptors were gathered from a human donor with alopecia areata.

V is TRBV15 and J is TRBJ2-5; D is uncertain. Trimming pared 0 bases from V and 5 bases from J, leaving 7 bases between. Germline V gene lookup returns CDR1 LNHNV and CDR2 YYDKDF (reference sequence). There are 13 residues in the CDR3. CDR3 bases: TGTGCCACCAGCAGAGATCCCACGGAGACCCAGTACTTC. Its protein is CATSRDPTETQYF.

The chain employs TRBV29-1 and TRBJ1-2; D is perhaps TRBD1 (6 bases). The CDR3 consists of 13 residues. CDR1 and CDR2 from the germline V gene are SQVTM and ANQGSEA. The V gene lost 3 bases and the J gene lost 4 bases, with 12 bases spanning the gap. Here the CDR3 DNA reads TGCAGCGTTGATCGGGGGCCTTCCTATGGCTACACCTTC. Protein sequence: CSVDRGPSYGYTF.

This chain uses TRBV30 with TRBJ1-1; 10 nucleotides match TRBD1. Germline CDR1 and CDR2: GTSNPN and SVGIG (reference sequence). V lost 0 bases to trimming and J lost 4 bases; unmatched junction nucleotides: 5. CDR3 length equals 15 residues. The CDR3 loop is CAWSVGTGALTEAFF. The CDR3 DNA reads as TGTGCCTGGAGTGTAGGGACAGGGGCCCTCACTGAAGCTTTCTTT.

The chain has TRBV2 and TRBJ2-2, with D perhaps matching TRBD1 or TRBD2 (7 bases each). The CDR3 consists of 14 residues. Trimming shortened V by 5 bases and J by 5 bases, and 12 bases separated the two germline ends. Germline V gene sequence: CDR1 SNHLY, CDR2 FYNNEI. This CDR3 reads CASSTRGGTGELFF. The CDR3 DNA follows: TGTGCCAGCAGTACCAGGGGGGGAACCGGGGAGCTGTTTTTT.

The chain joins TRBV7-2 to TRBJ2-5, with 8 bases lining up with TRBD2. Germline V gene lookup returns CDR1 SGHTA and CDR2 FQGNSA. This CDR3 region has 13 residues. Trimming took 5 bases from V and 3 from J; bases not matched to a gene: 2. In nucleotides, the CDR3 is TGTGCCAGCAGCGGACTAGCAGAAGAGACCCAGTACTTC. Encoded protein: CASSGLAEETQYF.

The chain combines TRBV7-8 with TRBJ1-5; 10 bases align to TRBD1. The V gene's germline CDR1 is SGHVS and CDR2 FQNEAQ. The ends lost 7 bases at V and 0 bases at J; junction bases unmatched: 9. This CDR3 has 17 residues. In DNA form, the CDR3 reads TGTGCCAGCACCGCCGGGACAGGGGTATTTAGCAATCAGCCCCAGCATTTT. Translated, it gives CASTAGTGVFSNQPQHF.

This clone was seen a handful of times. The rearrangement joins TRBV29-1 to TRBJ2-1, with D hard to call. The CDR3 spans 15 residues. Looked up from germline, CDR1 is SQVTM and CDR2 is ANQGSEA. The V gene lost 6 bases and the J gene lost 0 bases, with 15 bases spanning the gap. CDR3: CSVDPSRSSYNEQFF. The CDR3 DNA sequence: TGCAGCGTGGATCCTTCTAGGAGCTCCTACAATGAGCAGTTCTTC.

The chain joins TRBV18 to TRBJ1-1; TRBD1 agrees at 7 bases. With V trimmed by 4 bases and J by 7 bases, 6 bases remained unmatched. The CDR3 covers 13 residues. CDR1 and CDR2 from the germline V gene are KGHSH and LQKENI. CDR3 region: CASSLLRDSEAFF. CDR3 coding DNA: TGTGCCAGCTCACTCCTAAGGGACAGTGAAGCTTTCTTT.

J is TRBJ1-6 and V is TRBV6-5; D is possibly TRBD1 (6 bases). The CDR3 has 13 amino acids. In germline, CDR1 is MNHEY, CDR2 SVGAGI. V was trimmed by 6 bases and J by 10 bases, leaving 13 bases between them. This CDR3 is CASSSGAVSPLHF. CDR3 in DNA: TGTGCCAGCAGCTCAGGGGCGGTGTCACCCCTCCACTTT.

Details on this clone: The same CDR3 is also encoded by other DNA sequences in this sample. As DNA, the CDR3 is TGCGCCAGCAGCTTCGGATCCTCCTACGAGCAGTACTTC. It yields the protein CASSFGSSYEQYF. The rearrangement links TRBV5-1 to TRBJ2-7; D is uncertain. This CDR3 comprises 13 residues. The germline CDR1 and CDR2 sequences are SGHRS and YFSETQ. Trimming removed 2 bases from V and 0 bases from J, with 6 bases in between.

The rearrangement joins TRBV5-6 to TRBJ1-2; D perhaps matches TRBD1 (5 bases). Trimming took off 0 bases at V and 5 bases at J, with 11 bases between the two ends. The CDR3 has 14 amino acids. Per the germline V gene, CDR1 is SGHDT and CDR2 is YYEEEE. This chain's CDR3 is CASSLVADIYGYTF. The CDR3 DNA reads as TGTGCCAGCAGCTTGGTGGCGGACATATATGGCTACACCTTC.

As DNA, the CDR3 is TGCAGCGTTTCCGGGACAGGATTAGACACCATATATTTT. Its translation: CSVSGTGLDTIYF. This chain links TRBV29-1 with TRBJ1-3, with TRBD1 matching 8 bases. Germline values: CDR1 SQVTM, CDR2 ANQGSEA. V lost 5 bases, J lost 8 bases, and 8 bases stayed unmatched. The CDR3 contains 13 residues.

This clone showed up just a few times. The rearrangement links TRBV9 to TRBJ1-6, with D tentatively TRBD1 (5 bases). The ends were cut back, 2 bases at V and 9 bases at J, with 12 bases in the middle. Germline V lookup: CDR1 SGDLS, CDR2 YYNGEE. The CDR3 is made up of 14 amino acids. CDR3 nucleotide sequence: TGTGCCAGCAGCGTGTCGGGGCAGGGTTCACCCCTCCACTTT. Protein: CASSVSGQGSPLHF.

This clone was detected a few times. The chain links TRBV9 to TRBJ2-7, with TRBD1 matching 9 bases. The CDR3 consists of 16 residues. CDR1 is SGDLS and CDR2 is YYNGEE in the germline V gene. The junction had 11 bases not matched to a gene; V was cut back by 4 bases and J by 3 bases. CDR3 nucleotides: TGTGCCAGCAGCTTCCTCCCGGGACAGGGTGTCTACGAGCAGTACTTC. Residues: CASSFLPGQGVYEQYF.

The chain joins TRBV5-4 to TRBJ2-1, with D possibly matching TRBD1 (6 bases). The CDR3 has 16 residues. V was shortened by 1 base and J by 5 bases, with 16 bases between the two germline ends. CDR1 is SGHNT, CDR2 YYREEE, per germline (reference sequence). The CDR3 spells CASSLPLLGTNNEQFF. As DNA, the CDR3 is TGTGCCAGCAGCTTGCCATTGTTAGGGACAAACAATGAGCAGTTCTTC.

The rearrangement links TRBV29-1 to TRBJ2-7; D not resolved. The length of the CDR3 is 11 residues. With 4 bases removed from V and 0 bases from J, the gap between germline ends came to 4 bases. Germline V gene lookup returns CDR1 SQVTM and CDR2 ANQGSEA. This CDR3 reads CSVASSYEQYF. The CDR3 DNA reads TGCAGCGTTGCGTCCTCCTACGAGCAGTACTTC.

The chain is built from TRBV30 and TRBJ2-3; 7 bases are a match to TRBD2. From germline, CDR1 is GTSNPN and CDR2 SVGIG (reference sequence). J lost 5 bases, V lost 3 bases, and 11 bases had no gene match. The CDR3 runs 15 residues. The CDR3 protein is CAWRARGGVLDTQYF. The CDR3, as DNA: TGTGCCTGGAGAGCTCGCGGGGGAGTTCTAGATACGCAGTATTTT.

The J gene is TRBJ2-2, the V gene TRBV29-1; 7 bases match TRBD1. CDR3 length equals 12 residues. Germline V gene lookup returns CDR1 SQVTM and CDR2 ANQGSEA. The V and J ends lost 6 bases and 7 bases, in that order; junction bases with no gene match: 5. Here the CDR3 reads CSVLRDSGELFF. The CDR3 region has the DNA TGCAGCGTCCTCAGGGACAGCGGGGAGCTGTTTTTT.

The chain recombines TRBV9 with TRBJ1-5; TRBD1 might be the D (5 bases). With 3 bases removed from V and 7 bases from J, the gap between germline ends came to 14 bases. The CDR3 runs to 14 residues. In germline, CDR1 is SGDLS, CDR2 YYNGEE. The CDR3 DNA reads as TGTGCCAGCAGCGAGGGACCGAGGGACCAGCCCCAGCATTTT. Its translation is CASSEGPRDQPQHF.

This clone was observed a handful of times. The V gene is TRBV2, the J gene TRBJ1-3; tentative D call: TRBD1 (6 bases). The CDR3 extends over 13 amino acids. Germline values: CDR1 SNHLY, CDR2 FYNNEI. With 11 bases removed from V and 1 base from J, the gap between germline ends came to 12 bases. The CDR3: CAGSGTSGNTIYF. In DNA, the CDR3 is TGTGCCGGGTCTGGGACATCTGGAAACACCATATATTTT.

CDR3: CAWASDRTSYSNQPQHF. In DNA form, the CDR3 reads TGTGCCTGGGCTTCGGACCGGACATCCTATAGCAATCAGCCCCAGCATTTT. The chain recombines TRBV30 with TRBJ1-5, with D possibly TRBD1 on 5 matching bases. V was clipped by 5 bases and J by 0 bases, with 20 bases between them. Germline assignment: CDR1 GTSNPN and CDR2 SVGIG (reference sequence). This CDR3 comprises 17 residues.

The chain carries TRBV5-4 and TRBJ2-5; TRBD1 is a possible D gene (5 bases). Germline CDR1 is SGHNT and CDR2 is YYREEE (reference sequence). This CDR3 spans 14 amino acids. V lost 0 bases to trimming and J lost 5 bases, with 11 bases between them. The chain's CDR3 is CASSLGGLGETQYF. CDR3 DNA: TGTGCCAGCAGCTTGGGGGGCCTGGGGGAGACCCAGTACTTC.

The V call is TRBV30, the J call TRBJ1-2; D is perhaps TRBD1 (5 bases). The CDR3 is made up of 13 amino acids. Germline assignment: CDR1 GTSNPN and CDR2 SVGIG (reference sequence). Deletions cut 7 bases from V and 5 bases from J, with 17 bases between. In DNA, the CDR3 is TGTGCCTACCTTCTGGGGTCAGGGTATGGCTACACCTTC. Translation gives CAYLLGSGYGYTF.

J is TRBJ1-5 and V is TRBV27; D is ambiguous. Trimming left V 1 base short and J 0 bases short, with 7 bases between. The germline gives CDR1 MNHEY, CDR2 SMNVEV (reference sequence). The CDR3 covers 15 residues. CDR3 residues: CASSLFGYSNQPQHF. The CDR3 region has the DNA TGTGCCAGCAGTTTATTCGGGTATAGCAATCAGCCCCAGCATTTT.

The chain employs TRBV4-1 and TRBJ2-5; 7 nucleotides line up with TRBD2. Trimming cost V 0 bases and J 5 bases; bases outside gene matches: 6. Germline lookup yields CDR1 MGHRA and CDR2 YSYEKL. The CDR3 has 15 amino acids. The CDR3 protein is CASSQEGLGRETQYF. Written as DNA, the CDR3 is TGCGCCAGCAGCCAAGAAGGACTAGGCCGGGAGACCCAGTACTTC.

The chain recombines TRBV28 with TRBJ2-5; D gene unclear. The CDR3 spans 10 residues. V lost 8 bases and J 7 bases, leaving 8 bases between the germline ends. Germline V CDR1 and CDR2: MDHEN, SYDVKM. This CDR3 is CASGYLTQYF. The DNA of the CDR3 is TGTGCCAGCGGCTATTTGACCCAGTACTTC.

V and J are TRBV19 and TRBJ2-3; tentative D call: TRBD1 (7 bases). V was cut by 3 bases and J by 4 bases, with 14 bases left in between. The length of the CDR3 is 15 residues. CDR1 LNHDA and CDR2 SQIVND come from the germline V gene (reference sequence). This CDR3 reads CASSINQGGADTQYF. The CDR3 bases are TGTGCCAGTAGTATTAACCAGGGGGGCGCAGATACGCAGTATTTT.

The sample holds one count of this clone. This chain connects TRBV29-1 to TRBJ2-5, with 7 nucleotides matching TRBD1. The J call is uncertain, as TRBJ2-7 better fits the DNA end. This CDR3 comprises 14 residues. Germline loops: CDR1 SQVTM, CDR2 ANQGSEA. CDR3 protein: CSVESDRPSYEQYF. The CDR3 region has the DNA TGCAGCGTTGAATCGGACAGGCCGTCCTACGAGCAGTACTTC.

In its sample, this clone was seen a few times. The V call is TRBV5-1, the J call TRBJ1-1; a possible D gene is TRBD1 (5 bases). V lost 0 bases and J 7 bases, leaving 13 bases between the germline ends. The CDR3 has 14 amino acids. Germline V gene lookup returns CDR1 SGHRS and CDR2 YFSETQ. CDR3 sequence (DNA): TGCGCCAGCAGCTTGGCCAGACAGAGCCTTGAAGCTTTCTTT. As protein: CASSLARQSLEAFF. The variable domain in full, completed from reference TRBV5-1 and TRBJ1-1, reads KAGVTQTPRYLIKTRGQQVTLSCSPISGHRSVSWYQQTPGQGLQFLFEYFSETQRNKGNFPGRFSGRQFSNSRSEMNVSTLELGDSALYLCASSLARQSLEAFFGQGTRLTVV.

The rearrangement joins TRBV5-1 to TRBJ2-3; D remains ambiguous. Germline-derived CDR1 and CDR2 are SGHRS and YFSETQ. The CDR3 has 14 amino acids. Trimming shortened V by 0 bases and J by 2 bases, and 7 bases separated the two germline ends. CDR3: CASSLVQDTDTQYF. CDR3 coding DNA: TGCGCCAGCAGCTTGGTCCAGGACACAGATACGCAGTATTTT.